This T cell receptor (beta chain) derives from a study of CD8 T cells in Susac syndrome. The study used treatment-naive patients who had stable or active relapsing-remitting disease as multiple sclerosis controls. TEMRA cells were FACS-enriched, unlike CD8+ and CD4+ T cells, which were negatively isolated. The study, taken as a whole, reports: The study conceded that its TCR sequencing and HLA analysis involved relatively few individuals.

Concerning this clonotype: Its antigen is undetermined.

Random hexamers were used to reverse transcribe the RNA input (roughly 0.5 to 1 ug). TCRdb passed the immunoSEQ multiplex PCR reads through MiXCR, listing each CDR3 protein once. The sample contains about 73,000 distinct CDR3 sequences, just under 95% of which appear only once. CDR1 is MNHEY, CDR2 SVGAGI, per germline. There are 16 residues in the CDR3. V was clipped by 3 bases and J by 2 bases, with 16 bases between them. This clonotype was obtained from a human donor with multiple sclerosis. The sample was CD8+ T cells from PBMCs. The J gene is TRBJ1-1, the V gene TRBV6-5; TRBD1 is a possible D gene (6 bases). Here the CDR3 DNA reads TGTGCCAGCAGTTATGGTCTTCAGACAGGTAACACTGAAGCTTTCTTT. Its translation is CASSYGLQTGNTEAFF.